This passage covers 10 T cell receptor beta chains from one sample sequenced in a study of post-analysis software for immune sequencing data. TCR beta cDNA libraries included unique molecular identifiers. From the PCR reads, TCRdb called clonotypes with MiXCR, one entry per CDR3 protein. Here the sample spans hundreds of thousands of distinct CDR3 sequences, 53% being singletons. The antigens these receptors bind are not known. Whole-study findings and limits: In patients, five or six TRBV segments were more frequent than in controls, with TRBV5-6, TRBV5-1 and TRBV20-1 among them.

The sample consisted of blood. All receptors derive from a girl under 18 with multiple sclerosis.

The V call is TRBV7-2, the J call TRBJ2-3, with unresolved D. This CDR3 spans 16 amino acids. Germline CDR1 reads SGHTA; CDR2 reads FQGNSA. Trimming removed 6 bases from V and 3 bases from J, with 19 bases in between. The CDR3 spells CASSDGRAIGTDTQYF. Here the CDR3 DNA reads TGTGCCAGCAGTGATGGACGGGCCATAGGTACAGATACGCAGTATTTT.

This clonotype has just a few counts. This chain uses TRBV25-1 with TRBJ2-3; no definite D call. The CDR3 is made up of 12 amino acids. The ends were cut back, 3 bases at V and 1 base at J, with 2 bases in the middle. Germline CDR1 and CDR2: MGHDK and SYGVNS. The CDR3: CASSDGTDTQYF. CDR3 coding DNA: TGTGCCAGCAGTGACGGCACAGATACGCAGTATTTT.

This clonotype occurred a few times. The genes are TRBV29-1 and TRBJ2-7; the match to TRBD2 covers 9 bases. CDR3 length: 15 amino acids. Germline V gives CDR1 SQVTM, CDR2 ANQGSEA. The V segment lost 3 bases and the J segment 5 bases; nucleotides outside the gene matches: 11. DNA of the CDR3: TGCAGCGTTGAGGAGGTCGGGACTAGCAACGACGAGCAGTACTTC. Translation: CSVEEVGTSNDEQYF.

This rearrangement joins TRBV5-1 to TRBJ1-2; D possibly corresponds to TRBD1 (5 bases). The CDR3 has 15 amino acids. Trimming pared 3 bases from V and 2 bases from J, leaving 14 bases between. Germline loops: CDR1 SGHRS, CDR2 YFSETQ. CDR3 sequence (DNA): TGCGCCAGCAGCTCGGACACCGGATTGAACTATGGCTACACCTTC. Encoded protein: CASSSDTGLNYGYTF. Full variable domain (missing parts from reference TRBV5-1 and TRBJ1-2): KAGVTQTPRYLIKTRGQQVTLSCSPISGHRSVSWYQQTPGQGLQFLFEYFSETQRNKGNFPGRFSGRQFSNSRSEMNVSTLELGDSALYLCASSSDTGLNYGYTFGSGTRLTVV.

This clonotype occurred a few times. The chain employs TRBV12-3 or TRBV12-4 and TRBJ2-5, with TRBD1 as a possible D gene (7 bases). V shed 5 bases and J shed 5 bases, with 21 bases lying between them. The CDR3 consists of 16 residues. CDR3 loop: CASSLGRRQGAETQYF. The CDR3 bases are TGTGCCAGCAGTCTTGGGAGGAGACAGGGTGCGGAGACCCAGTACTTC.

This clonotype was recorded a few times. V is TRBV29-1 and J is TRBJ2-3; 7 nucleotides line up with TRBD2. The junction had 10 bases not matched to a gene; V was cut back by 7 bases and J by 3 bases. The germline gives CDR1 SQVTM, CDR2 ANQGSEA. This CDR3 has 14 amino acids. The CDR3 loop reads CSGGAGGGTDTQYF. CDR3 coding DNA: TGCAGCGGTGGAGCGGGCGGGGGTACAGATACGCAGTATTTT.

V is TRBV29-1 and J is TRBJ1-1; no clear D. The CDR3 loop spans 12 amino acids. V was clipped by 4 bases and J by 4 bases, with 10 bases between them. The germline V gene has CDR1 SQVTM and CDR2 ANQGSEA. The CDR3 is CSVVAESTEAFF. DNA of the CDR3: TGCAGCGTTGTCGCAGAGTCCACTGAAGCTTTCTTT.

The V call is TRBV12-3 or TRBV12-4, the J call TRBJ2-1; no firm D call. V lost 3 bases and J lost 4, with 7 bases in between. This CDR3 is built from 13 residues. This chain's CDR3 is CASSFWTYNEQFF. DNA for the CDR3: TGTGCCAGCAGTTTCTGGACGTACAATGAGCAGTTCTTC.

This clonotype showed up just a few times. The rearrangement links TRBV10-3 to TRBJ2-3; 12 nucleotides match TRBD2. Germline loops: CDR1 ENHRY, CDR2 SYGVKD. Trimming cost V 4 bases and J 4 bases; bases outside gene matches: 18. There are 20 residues in the CDR3. In DNA, the CDR3 is TGTGCCATCAGTGTAAGGTCCCTAGCGGGGGGGCTCCTCCGAGCAGATACGCAGTATTTT. Translation: CAISVRSLAGGLLRADTQYF.

At least ten counts were recorded for this clonotype. The chain combines TRBV6-6 with TRBJ2-7; the match to TRBD1 covers 10 bases. The V gene end was trimmed by 7 bases and the J gene end by 1 base; junction bases not matched to a gene: 4. Germline CDR1 reads MNHNY; CDR2 reads SVGAGI (reference sequence). This CDR3 comprises 14 residues. The CDR3 is CASTPGQGSYEQYF. The CDR3 region has the DNA TGTGCCAGCACCCCGGGACAGGGGTCCTACGAGCAGTACTTC.